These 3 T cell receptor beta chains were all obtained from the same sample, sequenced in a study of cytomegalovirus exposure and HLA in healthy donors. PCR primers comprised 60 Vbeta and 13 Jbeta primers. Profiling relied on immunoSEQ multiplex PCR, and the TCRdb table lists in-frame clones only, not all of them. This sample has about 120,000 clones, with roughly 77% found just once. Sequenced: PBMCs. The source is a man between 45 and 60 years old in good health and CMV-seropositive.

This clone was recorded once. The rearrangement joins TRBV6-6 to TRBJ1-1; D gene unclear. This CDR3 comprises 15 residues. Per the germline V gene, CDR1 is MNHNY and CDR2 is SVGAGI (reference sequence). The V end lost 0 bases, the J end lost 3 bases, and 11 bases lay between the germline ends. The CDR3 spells CASSYSLTSYTEAFF. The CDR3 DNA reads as TGTGCCAGCAGTTACTCCCTGACAAGCTACACTGAAGCTTTCTTT.

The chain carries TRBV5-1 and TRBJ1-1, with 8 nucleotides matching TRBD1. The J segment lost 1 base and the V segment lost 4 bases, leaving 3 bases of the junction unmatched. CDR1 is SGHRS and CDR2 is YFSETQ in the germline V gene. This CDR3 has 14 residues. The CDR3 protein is CASSPGTGNTEAFF. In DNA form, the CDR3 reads TGCGCCAGCAGCCCCGGGACAGGGAACACTGAAGCTTTCTTT.

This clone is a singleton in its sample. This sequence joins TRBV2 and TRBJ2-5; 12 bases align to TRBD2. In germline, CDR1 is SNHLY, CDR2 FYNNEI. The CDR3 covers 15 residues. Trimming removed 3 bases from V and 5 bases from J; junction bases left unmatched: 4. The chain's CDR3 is CASSDSLAGGETQYF. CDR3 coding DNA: TGTGCCAGCAGTGATAGTCTAGCGGGGGGGGAGACCCAGTACTTC.